This T cell receptor (beta chain) was captured in a study of shared clonotypes between healthy human individuals. The study, taken as a whole, reports: The study generally estimated greater richness for naive than memory subsets. Generation of non-shared clonotypes was less probable than generation of clonotypes shared by all four donors.

As regards this clone: Its target is unknown.

The assay was immunoSEQ multiplex PCR, and TCRdb's table has in-frame clones only and misses some. The data show just over 2,000,000 clones, 95% seen once. The germline CDR1 and CDR2 sequences are LNHDA and SQIVND (reference sequence). Trimming took off 4 bases at V and 9 bases at J, with 10 bases between the two ends. The CDR3 has 13 residues. The genes are TRBV19 and TRBJ1-6; TRBD1 might be the D (5 bases). The sequence came from a man between 18 and 29 years old in good health. The sequenced sample consisted of naive CD4+ T cells sorted from blood. The sample's subset: CD45RA+ positively selected. The DNA of the CDR3 is TGTGCCAGTAGTAGCGGGGACGGTTCACCCCTCCACTTT. It specifies CASSSGDGSPLHF. Full variable domain (remainder filled in from reference TRBV19 and TRBJ1-6): DGGITQSPKYLFRKEGQNVTLSCEQNLNHDAMYWYRQDPGQGLRLIYYSQIVNDFQKGDIAEGYSVSREKKESFPLTVTSAQKNPTAFYLCASSSGDGSPLHFGNGTRLTVT.